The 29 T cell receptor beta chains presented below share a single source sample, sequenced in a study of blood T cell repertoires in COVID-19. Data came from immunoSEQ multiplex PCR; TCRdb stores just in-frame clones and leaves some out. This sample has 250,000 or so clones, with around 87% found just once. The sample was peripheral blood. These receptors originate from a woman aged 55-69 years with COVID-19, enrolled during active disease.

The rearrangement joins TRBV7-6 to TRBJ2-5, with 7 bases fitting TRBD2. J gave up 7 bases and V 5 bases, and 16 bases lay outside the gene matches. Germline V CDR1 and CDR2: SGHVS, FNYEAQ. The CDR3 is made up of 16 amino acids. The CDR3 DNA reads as TGTGCCAGCAGCCCGTCCGGACTAGGTGGGCTAGGGACCCAGTACTTC. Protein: CASSPSGLGGLGTQYF.

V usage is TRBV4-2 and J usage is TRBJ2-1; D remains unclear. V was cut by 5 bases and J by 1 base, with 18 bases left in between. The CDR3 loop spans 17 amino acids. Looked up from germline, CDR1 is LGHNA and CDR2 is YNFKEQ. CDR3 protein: CASSVSLRDWSYNEQFF. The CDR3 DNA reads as TGTGCCAGCAGCGTCTCCCTCCGAGACTGGTCCTACAATGAGCAGTTCTTC.

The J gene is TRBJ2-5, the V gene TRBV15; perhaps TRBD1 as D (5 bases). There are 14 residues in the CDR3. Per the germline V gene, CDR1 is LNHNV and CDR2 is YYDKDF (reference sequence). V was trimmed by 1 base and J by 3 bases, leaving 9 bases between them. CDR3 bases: TGTGCCACCAGCAGAGGCGCCAGGGAAGAGACCCAGTACTTC. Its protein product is CATSRGAREETQYF.

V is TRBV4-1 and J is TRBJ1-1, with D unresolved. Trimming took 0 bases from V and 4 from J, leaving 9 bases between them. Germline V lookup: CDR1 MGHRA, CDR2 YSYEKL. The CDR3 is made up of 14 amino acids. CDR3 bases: TGCGCCAGCAGCCAAGATAGCGTCGTCACTGAAGCTTTCTTT. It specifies CASSQDSVVTEAFF.

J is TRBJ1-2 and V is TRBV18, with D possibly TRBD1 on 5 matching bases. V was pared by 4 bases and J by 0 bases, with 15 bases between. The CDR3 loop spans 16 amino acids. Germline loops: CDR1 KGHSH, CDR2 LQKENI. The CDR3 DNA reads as TGTGCCAGCTCACAGGCAGGGCCCCCTACTAACTATGGCTACACCTTC. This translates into CASSQAGPPTNYGYTF.

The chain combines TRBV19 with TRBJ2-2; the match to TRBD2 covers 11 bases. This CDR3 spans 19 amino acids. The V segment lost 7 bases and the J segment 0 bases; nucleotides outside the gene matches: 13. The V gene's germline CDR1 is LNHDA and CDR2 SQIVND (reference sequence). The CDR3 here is CASTPAPTSGGPNTGELFF. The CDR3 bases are TGTGCCAGTACCCCCGCACCAACTAGCGGGGGCCCGAACACCGGGGAGCTGTTTTTT.

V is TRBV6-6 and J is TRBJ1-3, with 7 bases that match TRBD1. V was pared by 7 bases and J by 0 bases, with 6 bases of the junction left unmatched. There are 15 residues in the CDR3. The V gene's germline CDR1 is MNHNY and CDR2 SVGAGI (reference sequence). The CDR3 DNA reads TGTGCCAGCATCGAACAGGGGATCTCTGGAAACACCATATATTTT. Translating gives CASIEQGISGNTIYF.

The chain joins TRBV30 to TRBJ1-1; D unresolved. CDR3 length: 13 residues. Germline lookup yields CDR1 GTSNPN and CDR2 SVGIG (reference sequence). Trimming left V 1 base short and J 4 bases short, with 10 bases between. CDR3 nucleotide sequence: TGTGCCTGGAGTGGGAGAAGTTTCACTGAAGCTTTCTTT. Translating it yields CAWSGRSFTEAFF.

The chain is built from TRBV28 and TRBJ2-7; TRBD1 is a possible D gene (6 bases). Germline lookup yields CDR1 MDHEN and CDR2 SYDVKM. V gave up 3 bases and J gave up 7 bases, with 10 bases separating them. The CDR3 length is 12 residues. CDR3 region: CASSFVRGEQYF. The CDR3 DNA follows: TGTGCCAGCAGTTTTGTTAGGGGGGAGCAGTACTTC.

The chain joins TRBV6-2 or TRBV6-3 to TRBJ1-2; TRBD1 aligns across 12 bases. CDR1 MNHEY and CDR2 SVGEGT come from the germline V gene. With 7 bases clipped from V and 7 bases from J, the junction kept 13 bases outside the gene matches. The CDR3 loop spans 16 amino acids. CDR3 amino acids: CASNPGQGAPVTGYTF. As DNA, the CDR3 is TGTGCCAGCAACCCGGGACAGGGGGCGCCGGTTACTGGCTACACCTTC.

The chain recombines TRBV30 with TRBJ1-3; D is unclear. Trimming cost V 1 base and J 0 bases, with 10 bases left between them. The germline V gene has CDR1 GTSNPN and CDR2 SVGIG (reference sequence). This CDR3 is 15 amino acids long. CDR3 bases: TGTGCCTGGAGTGGGTGGGCAGGCTCTGGAAACACCATATATTTT. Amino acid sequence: CAWSGWAGSGNTIYF.

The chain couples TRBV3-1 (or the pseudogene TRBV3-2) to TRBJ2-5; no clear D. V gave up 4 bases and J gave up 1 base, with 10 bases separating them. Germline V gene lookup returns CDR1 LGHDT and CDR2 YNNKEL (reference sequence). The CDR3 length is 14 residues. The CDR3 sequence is CASSPPTIQETQYF. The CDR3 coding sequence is TGTGCCAGCAGCCCCCCGACAATCCAAGAGACCCAGTACTTC.

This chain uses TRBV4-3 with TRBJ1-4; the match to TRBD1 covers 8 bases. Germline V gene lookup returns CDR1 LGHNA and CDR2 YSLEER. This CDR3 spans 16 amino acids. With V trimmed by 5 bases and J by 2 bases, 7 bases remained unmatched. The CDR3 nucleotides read TGCGCCAGCAGCTTAATGAGGACAGGGACTAATGAAAAACTGTTTTTT. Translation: CASSLMRTGTNEKLFF.

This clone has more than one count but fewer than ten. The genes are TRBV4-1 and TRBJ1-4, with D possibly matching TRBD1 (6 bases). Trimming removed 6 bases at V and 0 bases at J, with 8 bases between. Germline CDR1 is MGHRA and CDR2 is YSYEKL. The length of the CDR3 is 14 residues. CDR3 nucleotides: TGCGCCAGCAGTCCAGGGGCAACTAATGAAAAACTGTTTTTT. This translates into CASSPGATNEKLFF.

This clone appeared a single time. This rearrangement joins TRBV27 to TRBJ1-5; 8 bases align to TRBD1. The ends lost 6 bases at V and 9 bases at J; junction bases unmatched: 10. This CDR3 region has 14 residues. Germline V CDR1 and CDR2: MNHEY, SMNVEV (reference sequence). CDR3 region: CASSPGTGSTPQHF. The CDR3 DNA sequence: TGTGCCAGCAGCCCCGGGACAGGTTCGACGCCCCAGCATTTT.

This CDR3 is CASSRTDYNSPLHF. The CDR3 DNA is TGTGCCAGCAGTCGGACAGACTATAATTCACCCCTCCACTTT. V is TRBV7-3 and J is TRBJ1-6, with D tentatively TRBD1 (6 bases). The CDR3 covers 14 residues. Trimming pared 6 bases from V and 3 bases from J, leaving 9 bases between. Germline CDR1 is SGHTA and CDR2 is FQGTGA.

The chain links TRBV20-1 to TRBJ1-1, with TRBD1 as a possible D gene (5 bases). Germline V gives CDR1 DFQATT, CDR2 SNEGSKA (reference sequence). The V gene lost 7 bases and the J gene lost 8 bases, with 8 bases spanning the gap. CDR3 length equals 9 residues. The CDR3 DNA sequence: TGCAGTGTCAACAGGGAAGCTTTCTTT. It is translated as CSVNREAFF.

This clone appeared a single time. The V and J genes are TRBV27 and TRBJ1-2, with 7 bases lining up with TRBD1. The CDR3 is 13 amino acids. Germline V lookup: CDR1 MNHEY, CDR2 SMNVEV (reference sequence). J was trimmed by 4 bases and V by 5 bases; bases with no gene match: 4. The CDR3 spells CASSRQGSYGYTF. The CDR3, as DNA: TGTGCCAGCAGTCGACAGGGTAGCTATGGCTACACCTTC.

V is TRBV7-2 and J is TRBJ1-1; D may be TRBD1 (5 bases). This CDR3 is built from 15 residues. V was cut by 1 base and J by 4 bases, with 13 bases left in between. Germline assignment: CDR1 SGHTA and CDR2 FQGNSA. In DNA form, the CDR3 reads TGTGCCAGCAGCTTAGTCTACAGGAGGGGCACTGAAGCTTTCTTT. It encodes CASSLVYRRGTEAFF.

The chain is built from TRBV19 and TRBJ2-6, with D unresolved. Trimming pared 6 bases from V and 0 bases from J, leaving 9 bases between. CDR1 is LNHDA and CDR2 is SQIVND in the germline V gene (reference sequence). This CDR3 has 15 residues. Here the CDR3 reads CASRQSPSGANVLTF. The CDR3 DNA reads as TGTGCCAGTAGACAGAGTCCCTCTGGGGCCAACGTCCTGACTTTC.

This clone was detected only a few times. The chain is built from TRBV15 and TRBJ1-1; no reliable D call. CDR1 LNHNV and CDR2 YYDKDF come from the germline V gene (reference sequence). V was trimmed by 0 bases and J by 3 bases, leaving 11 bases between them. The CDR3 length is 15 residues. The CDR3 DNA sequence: TGTGCCACCAGCAGAGATCCCGCCAGATACACTGAAGCTTTCTTT. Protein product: CATSRDPARYTEAFF.

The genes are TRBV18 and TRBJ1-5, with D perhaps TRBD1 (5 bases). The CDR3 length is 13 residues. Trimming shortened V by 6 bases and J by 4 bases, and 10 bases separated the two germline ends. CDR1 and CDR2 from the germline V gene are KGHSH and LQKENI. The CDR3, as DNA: TGTGCCAGCTCGTATGACAGAAATCAGCCCCAGCATTTT. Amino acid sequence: CASSYDRNQPQHF.

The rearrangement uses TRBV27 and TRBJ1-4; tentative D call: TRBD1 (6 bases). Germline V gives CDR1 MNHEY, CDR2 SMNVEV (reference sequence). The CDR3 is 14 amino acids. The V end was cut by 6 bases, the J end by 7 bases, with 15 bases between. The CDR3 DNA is TGTGCCAGCAGCTTGAACAGGGTCGGTGAAAAACTGTTTTTT. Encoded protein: CASSLNRVGEKLFF.

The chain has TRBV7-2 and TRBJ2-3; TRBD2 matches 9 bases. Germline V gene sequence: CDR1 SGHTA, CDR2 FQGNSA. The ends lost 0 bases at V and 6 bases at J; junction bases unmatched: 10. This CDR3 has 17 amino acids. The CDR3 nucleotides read TGTGCCAGCAGCTTAGCGCTAGCGGGGACCCATATGGATACGCAGTATTTT. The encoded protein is CASSLALAGTHMDTQYF.

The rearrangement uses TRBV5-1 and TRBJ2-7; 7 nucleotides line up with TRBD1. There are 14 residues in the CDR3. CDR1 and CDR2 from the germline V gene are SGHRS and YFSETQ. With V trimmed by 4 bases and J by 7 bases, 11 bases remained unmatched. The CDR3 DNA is TGCGCCAGCAGCCAAGACAGGGAATTTTATGAGCAGTACTTC. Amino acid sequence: CASSQDREFYEQYF.

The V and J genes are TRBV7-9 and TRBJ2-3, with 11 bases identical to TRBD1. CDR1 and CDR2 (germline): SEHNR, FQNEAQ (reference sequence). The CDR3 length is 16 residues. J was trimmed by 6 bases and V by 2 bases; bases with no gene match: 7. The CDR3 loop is CASSLKGQGAWDTQYF. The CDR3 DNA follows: TGTGCCAGCAGCTTAAAAGGACAGGGGGCTTGGGATACGCAGTATTTT.

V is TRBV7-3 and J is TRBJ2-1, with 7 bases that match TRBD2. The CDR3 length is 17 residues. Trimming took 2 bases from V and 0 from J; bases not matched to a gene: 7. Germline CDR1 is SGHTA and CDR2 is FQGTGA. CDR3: CASSLSPSGASYNEQFF. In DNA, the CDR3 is TGTGCCAGCAGCTTATCTCCCAGCGGGGCCTCCTACAATGAGCAGTTCTTC.

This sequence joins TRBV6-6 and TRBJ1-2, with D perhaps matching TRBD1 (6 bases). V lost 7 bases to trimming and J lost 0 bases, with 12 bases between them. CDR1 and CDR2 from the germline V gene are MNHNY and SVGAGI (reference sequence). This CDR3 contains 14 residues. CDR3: CASIRDTSNYGYTF. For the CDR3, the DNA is TGTGCCAGCATTAGGGACACTTCTAACTATGGCTACACCTTC.

CDR3 amino acids: CASGLVPTSGGRKKTYNEQFF. Written as DNA, the CDR3 is TGTGCTAGTGGTTTGGTACCGACTAGCGGGGGGAGGAAAAAGACCTACAATGAGCAGTTCTTC. The rearrangement links TRBV12-5 to TRBJ2-1, with 13 bases matching TRBD2. V trimming: 0 bases; J trimming: 2 bases; junction bases outside the gene matches: 13. CDR1 and CDR2 (germline): LGHNT, FRNRAP. The CDR3 has 21 amino acids.